This entry features one T cell receptor beta chain sequence. This clonotype was found many times. The antigen it binds to is not known. Base qualities are not at hand, and no much larger clone is one base apart. The protocol used for the library was 5' RACE. The sequencer listed for this sample is Illumina HiSeq 2000. Template switching added a universal primer binding site, and the final cDNA carried a unique molecular identifier that allowed TCR cDNA molecules to be counted accurately. Specific primers in the conserved constant-segment region were used to synthesize first-strand cDNA for the TCR alpha and beta chains. To control for contamination, every cDNA library was double barcoded, receiving both a SMART-Mk sample barcode and Illumina barcodes. TruSeq adapter sequences along with Illumina sample barcodes were introduced in two successive PCR steps. The TCR alpha and beta cDNA libraries were sequenced on the Illumina HiSeq platform using custom primers. The paper's data handling went like this. Raw reads were processed with MiGEC to extract unique molecular identifiers, and MiXCR was used to determine CDR3 positions. For each individual, recombination models were inferred using an EM algorithm with the repgenHMM and IGoR tools. The tcR package in R was used for shared clonotype analysis, with sharing normalized by the product of cloneset sizes. Out-of-frame nonproductive sequences were analyzed to study raw recombination free of thymic and clonal selection effects. TCRdb passed the public sequencing reads through fastp at Q25 and MiXCR, retaining productive beta sequences. Rows with a matching CDR3 protein are joined into one entry that keeps the most common DNA and genes. None of the V and J calls come from the authors' own analysis; TCRdb made them. Across this sample there are under 800,000 distinct CDR3 sequences, with 21% seen only once. The top ten hold around 4.5% of the sample.

This record belongs to a study of identical twins (dated by TCRdb to about 2016). Regarding the study in general: TCR alpha and beta repertoires from monozygotic twins, unrelated adults of various ages and cord blood were deep-sequenced to test whether fetal clonotypes persist. To rule out contamination, replicate twin experiments were performed at different times with different library preparation protocols. Overall study results and their limits: Compared with coincidental sharing between unrelated individuals, an excess of low generation-probability sequences was observed among out-of-frame TCR alpha sequences shared between twins. Zero-insertion analyses could be partly confounded by invariant T cells such as MAIT and iNKT, though diverse VJ usage argued against such confounding for most clonotypes. A weaker excess of twin sharing was found in beta out-of-frame sequences because the signal-to-noise ratio was lowered by fewer shared sequences. Fewer insertions were carried by abundant cord blood beta clonotypes, a similar but weaker trend appeared in young adult naive repertoires, and no such trend appeared in memory repertoires. Because the same donors could not be followed over many years, the conclusions relied on cross-sectional statistical analysis. Recombination models systematically underestimated out-of-frame TCR alpha sharing in monozygotic twins but agreed with sharing between unrelated individuals.

The CDR3, from cysteine to phenylalanine, totals 13 residues. Kept here is only the CDR3 DNA, which spans 39 bases and is read in frame from base 1. V ends up 10 bases short and J 8 bases short, with an unmatched junction base count of 8. From the germline V gene (reference sequence), CDR1 is WNHNN and CDR2 is SYGVQD. Every donor in the study was a healthy Caucasian. Three pairs of female monozygotic twins, all aged roughly 18 to 30 years, made up the twin cohort. Peripheral blood mononuclear cells were used as the source from which RNA for TCR libraries was isolated. These data also featured in a second study, about T cells expressing NK-cell markers. As the second study states: Fewer than ten donors provided sorted CD3+CD56+NKG2C+, CD3+CD56+NKG2C- and CD3+CD56-NKG2C+ T-cell subsets, whose TCR beta-chain repertoires were profiled. Among the eight sequenced donors, only one was HCMV-seronegative, while the other seven were HCMV-seropositive. To restrict sorting to alphabetaTCR-expressing T cells, an anti-gammadeltaTCR antibody was added in several experiments. In six donors, the dominant CD3+CD56+NKG2C+ clonotypes were among the top 10 CD8+ clonotypes and accounted for about 1.0-7.0% of CD8+ T cells. Those dominant clonotypes were again the most abundant among CD3+CD56-NKG2C+ cells in a handful of donors, at roughly 28.3-65%. Whether the expanded NKG2C-expressing T cell clones were specific for HCMV antigens was left unclear. The study sequenced eight donors, all healthy volunteers chosen at random: three men and five women. HCMV serostatus was determined by detecting HCMV-specific IgG in serum with a commercial ELISA kit. For five to seven donors, unsorted PBMC were also used to sequence bulk peripheral blood T-cell repertoires. MIGEC handled demultiplexing of the reads and grouping by UMI, while MiTCR was used to assemble and quantify clonotypes. To exclude erroneous sequences, only TCR cDNA sequences supported by at least two reads were retained. The tcR package was used for downstream repertoire analysis, with clonotypes matched between fractions based on CDR3 nucleotide sequence plus V segment. Antigen specificity was annotated against VDJdb with VDJmatch, allowing one amino acid substitution in CDR3.

The specimen was PBMCs. The receptor's source is a woman aged 18 to 35 in good health. The receptor chain draws on TRBV10-1 and TRBJ2-1; 10 central nucleotides agree with TRBD1. The nucleotides read TGCGCCACCGGGACAGGGGAGTTGGATGAGCAGTTCTTC. This is translated as CATGTGELDEQFF.